These 6 T cell receptor beta chains share one sample of origin, sequenced in a study of T-cell reconstitution after alpha-beta-depleted transplantation in children. A library of TCRbeta sequences, prepared with unique molecular identifiers, was generated. TCRdb itself ran the PCR reads through MiXCR, one entry per CDR3 protein. Altogether 98,000 or so distinct CDR3 sequences are present, roughly 6.1% being singletons, with the ten largest covering around 23%. The specimen was PBMCs, mostly from graft donor cells, collected 360 days after TCRalphabeta/CD19-depleted stem cell transplant. These receptors originate from a male patient aged 2-15 years who had a stem cell transplant for acute lymphoblastic leukemia, so the T cells may come from the graft donor.

This clonotype showed up just a few times. The V call is TRBV11-2, the J call TRBJ2-3, with a possible D match to TRBD2 (5 bases). Between the trimmed V and J ends, which lost 0 bases and 1 base, there was a span of 8 bases. The CDR3 consists of 15 residues. In germline, CDR1 is SGHAT, CDR2 FQNNGV. The CDR3 sequence: CASSLDGGRTDTQYF. The CDR3 DNA reads as TGTGCCAGCAGCTTAGACGGCGGGCGCACAGATACGCAGTATTTT.

This clonotype was seen ten or more times. The gene calls are TRBV29-1 and TRBJ2-1, with D tentatively TRBD1 (5 bases). V lost 6 bases and J 3 bases, leaving 15 bases between the germline ends. The CDR3 runs to 14 residues. Germline CDR1 SQVTM, CDR2 ANQGSEA. This CDR3 reads CSVPLGQDYNEQFF. Here the CDR3 DNA reads TGCAGCGTCCCCCTGGGGCAGGACTACAATGAGCAGTTCTTC.

The table lists this clonotype with a few counts. The chain carries TRBV6-1 and TRBJ2-3, with TRBD1 matching over 8 bases. The CDR3 runs 14 residues. The trim removed 8 bases at V and 5 bases at J, leaving 9 bases unmatched. Germline CDR1 and CDR2: MNHNS and SASEGT. For the CDR3, the DNA is TGTGCCAGCGGCTCCAGGGGGCGAGAAGATACGCAGTATTTT. It translates to CASGSRGREDTQYF.

This clonotype was seen at least ten times. The rearrangement joins TRBV4-2 to TRBJ2-7; D perhaps matches TRBD2 (6 bases). CDR3 length equals 13 residues. V was trimmed by 4 bases and J by 6 bases, leaving 13 bases between them. Germline assignment: CDR1 LGHNA and CDR2 YNFKEQ. The DNA of the CDR3 is TGTGCCAGCAGCCGATGGGACTTCTCCGAGCAGTACTTC. It encodes CASSRWDFSEQYF.

This clonotype has a handful of counts. V is TRBV9 and J is TRBJ2-7, with TRBD2 as a possible D gene (6 bases). V gave up 0 bases and J gave up 2 bases, with 15 bases separating them. CDR3 length: 16 amino acids. CDR1 and CDR2 (germline): SGDLS, YYNGEE. The CDR3 region has the DNA TGTGCCAGCAGCGTAGGGAACCAGCGGGTTCCCTACGAGCAGTACTTC. Its translation is CASSVGNQRVPYEQYF.

This clonotype was recorded at least ten times. The genes are TRBV5-1 and TRBJ2-3; D not resolved. V dropped 4 bases and J dropped 0 bases, with 6 bases sitting between them. The CDR3 has 13 amino acids. The germline CDR1 and CDR2 sequences are SGHRS and YFSETQ. The CDR3 sequence is CASSNPSTDTQYF. CDR3 DNA: TGCGCCAGCAGCAACCCTAGCACAGATACGCAGTATTTT.